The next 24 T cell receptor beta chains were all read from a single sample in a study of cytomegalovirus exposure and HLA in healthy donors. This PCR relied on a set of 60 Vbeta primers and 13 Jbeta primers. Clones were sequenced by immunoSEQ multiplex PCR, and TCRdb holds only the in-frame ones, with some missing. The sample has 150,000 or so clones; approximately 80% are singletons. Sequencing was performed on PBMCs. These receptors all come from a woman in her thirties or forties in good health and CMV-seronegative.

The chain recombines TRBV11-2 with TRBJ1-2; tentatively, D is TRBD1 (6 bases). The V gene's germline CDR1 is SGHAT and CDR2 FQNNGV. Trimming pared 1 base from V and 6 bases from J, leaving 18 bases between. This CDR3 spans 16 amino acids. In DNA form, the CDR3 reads TGTGCCAGCAGCTTAGGGAGATTTACAGGGAGTCATGGCTACACCTTC. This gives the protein CASSLGRFTGSHGYTF. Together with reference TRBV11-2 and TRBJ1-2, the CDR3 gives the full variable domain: EAGVAQSPRYKIIEKRQSVAFWCNPISGHATLYWYQQILGQGPKLLIQFQNNGVVDDSQLPKDRFSAERLKGVDSTLKIQPAKLEDSAVYLCASSLGRFTGSHGYTFGSGTRLTVV.

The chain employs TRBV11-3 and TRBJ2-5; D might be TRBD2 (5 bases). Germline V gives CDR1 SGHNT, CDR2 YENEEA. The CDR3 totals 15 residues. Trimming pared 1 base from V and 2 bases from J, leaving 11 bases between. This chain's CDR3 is CASSLGEGRQETQYF. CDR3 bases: TGTGCCAGCAGCTTAGGAGAGGGCAGACAAGAGACCCAGTACTTC.

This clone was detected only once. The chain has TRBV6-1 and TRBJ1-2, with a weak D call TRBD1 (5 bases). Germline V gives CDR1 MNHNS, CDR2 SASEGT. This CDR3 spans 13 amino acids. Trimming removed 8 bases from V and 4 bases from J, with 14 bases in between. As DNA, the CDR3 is TGTGCCAGCGTGTTGACAGAGCTCTATGGCTACACCTTC. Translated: CASVLTELYGYTF.

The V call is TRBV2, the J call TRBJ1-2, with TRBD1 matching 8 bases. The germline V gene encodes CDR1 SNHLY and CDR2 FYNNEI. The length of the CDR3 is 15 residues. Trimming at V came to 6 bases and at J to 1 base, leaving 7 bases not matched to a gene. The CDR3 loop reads CASSPGQGGNYGYTF. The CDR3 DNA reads TGTGCCAGCAGCCCAGGACAGGGCGGTAACTATGGCTACACCTTC. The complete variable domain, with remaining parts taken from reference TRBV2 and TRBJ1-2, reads EPEVTQTPSHQVTQMGQEVILRCVPISNHLYFYWYRQILGQKVEFLVSFYNNEISEKSEIFDDQFSVERPDGSNFTLKIRSTKLEDSAMYFCASSPGQGGNYGYTFGSGTRLTVV.

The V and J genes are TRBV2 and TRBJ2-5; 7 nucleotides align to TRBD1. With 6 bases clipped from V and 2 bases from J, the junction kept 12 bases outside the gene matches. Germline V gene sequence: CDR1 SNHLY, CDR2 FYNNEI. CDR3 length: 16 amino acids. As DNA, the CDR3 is TGTGCCAGCAGAGCTGAGGGGACAGTAGATCAAGAGACCCAGTACTTC. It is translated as CASRAEGTVDQETQYF.

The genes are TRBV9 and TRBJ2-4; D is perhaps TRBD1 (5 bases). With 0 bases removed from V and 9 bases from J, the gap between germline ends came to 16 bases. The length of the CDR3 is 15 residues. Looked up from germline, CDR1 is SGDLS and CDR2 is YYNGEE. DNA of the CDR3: TGTGCCAGCAGCGTAGCTTCGGGCAGGGCGAGCATTCAGTACTTC. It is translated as CASSVASGRASIQYF.

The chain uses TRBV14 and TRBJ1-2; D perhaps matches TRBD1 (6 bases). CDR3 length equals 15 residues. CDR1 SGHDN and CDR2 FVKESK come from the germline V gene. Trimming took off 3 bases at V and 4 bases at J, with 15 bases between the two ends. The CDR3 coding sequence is TGTGCCAGCAGCCAGACTCCGGGACATGTCTATGGCTACACCTTC. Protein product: CASSQTPGHVYGYTF. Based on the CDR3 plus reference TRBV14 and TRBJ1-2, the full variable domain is EAGVTQFPSHSVIEKGQTVTLRCDPISGHDNLYWYRRVMGKEIKFLLHFVKESKQDESGMPNNRFLAERTGGTYSTLKVQPAELEDSGVYFCASSQTPGHVYGYTFGSGTRLTVV.

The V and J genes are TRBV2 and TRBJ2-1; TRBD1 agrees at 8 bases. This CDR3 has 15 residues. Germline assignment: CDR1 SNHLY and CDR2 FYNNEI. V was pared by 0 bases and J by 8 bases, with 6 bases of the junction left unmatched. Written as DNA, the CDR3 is TGTGCCAGCAGTGAAGCGGGGACAGGCACCGATGAGCAGTTCTTC. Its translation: CASSEAGTGTDEQFF.

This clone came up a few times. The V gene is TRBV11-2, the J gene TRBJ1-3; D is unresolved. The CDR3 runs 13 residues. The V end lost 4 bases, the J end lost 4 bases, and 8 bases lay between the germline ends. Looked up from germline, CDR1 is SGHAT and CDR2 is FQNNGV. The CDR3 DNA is TGTGCCAGCAGCTCCAGTCCCGGAAACACCATATATTTT. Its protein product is CASSSSPGNTIYF.

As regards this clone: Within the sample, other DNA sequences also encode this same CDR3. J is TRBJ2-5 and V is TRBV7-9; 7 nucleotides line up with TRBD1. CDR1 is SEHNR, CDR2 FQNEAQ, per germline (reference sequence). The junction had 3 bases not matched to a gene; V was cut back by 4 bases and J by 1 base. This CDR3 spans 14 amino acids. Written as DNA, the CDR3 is TGTGCCAGCAGCTCCCCAGGGGGCCAAGAGACCCAGTACTTC. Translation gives CASSSPGGQETQYF.

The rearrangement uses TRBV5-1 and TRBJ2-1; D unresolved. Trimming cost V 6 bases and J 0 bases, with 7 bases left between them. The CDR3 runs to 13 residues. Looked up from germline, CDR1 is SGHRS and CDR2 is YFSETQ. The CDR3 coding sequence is TGCGCCAGCACCCTCAGCTCCTACAATGAGCAGTTCTTC. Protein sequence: CASTLSSYNEQFF.

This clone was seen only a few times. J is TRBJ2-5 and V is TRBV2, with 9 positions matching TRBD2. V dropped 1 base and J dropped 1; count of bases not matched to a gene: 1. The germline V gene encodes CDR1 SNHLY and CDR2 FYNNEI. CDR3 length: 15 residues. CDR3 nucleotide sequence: TGTGCCAGCAGTGAAGTAGCGGGGGTCCAAGAGACCCAGTACTTC. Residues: CASSEVAGVQETQYF. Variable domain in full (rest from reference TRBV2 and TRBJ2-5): EPEVTQTPSHQVTQMGQEVILRCVPISNHLYFYWYRQILGQKVEFLVSFYNNEISEKSEIFDDQFSVERPDGSNFTLKIRSTKLEDSAMYFCASSEVAGVQETQYFGPGTRLLVL.

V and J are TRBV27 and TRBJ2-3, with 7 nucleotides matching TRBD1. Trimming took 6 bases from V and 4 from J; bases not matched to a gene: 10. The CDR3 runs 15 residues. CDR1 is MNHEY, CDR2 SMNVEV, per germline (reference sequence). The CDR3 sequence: CASSHRGGGPDTQYF. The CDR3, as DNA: TGTGCCAGCAGCCACAGGGGTGGAGGACCAGATACGCAGTATTTT.

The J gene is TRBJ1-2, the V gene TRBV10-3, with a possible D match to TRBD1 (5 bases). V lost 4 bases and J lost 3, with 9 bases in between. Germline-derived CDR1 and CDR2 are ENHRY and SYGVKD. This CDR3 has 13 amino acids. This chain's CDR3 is CAISGGEDYGYTF. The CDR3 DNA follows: TGTGCCATCAGTGGGGGGGAAGACTATGGCTACACCTTC.

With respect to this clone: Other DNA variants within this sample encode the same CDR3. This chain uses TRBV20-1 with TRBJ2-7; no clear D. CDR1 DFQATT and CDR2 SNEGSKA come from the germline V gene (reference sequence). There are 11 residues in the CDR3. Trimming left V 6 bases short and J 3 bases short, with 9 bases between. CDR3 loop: CSAKSNYEQYF. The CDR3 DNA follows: TGCAGTGCCAAGAGTAACTACGAGCAGTACTTC.

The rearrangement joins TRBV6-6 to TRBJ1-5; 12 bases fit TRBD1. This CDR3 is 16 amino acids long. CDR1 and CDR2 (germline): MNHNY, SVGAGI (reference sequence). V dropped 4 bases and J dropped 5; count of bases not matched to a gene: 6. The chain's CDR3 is CASSSRDRGLYQPQHF. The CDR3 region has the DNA TGTGCCAGCAGTTCCCGGGACAGGGGGCTTTATCAGCCCCAGCATTTT.

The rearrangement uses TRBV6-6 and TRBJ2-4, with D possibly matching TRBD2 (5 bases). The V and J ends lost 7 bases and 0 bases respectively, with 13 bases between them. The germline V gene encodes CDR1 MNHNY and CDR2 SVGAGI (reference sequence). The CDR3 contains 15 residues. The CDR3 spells CASTQTGLAKNIQYF. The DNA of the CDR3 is TGTGCCAGCACCCAAACCGGACTAGCCAAAAACATTCAGTACTTC.

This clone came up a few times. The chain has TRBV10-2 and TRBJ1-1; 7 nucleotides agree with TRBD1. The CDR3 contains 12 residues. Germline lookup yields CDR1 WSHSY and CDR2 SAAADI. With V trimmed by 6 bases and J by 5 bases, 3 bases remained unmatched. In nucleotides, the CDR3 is TGCGCCAGCAGGACAGGGAGGACTGAAGCTTTCTTT. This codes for CASRTGRTEAFF.

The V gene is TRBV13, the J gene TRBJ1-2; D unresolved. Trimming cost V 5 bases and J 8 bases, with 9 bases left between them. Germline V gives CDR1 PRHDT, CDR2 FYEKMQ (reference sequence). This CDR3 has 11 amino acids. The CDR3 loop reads CASSPPGGYTF. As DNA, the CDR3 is TGTGCCAGCAGCCCCCCGGGAGGCTACACCTTC.

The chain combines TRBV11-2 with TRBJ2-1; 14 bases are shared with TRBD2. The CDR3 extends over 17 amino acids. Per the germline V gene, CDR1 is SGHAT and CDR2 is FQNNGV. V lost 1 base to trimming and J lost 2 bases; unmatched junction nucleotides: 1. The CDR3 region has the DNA TGTGCCAGCAGCTTAGGGGGACTAGCGGGAGCCTACAATGAGCAGTTCTTC. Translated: CASSLGGLAGAYNEQFF.

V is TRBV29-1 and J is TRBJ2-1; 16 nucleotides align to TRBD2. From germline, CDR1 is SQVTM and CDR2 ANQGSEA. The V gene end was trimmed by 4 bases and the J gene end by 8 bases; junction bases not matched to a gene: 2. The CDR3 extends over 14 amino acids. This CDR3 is CSVGGLAGGDEQFF. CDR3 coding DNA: TGCAGCGTTGGGGGACTAGCGGGGGGGGATGAGCAGTTCTTC.

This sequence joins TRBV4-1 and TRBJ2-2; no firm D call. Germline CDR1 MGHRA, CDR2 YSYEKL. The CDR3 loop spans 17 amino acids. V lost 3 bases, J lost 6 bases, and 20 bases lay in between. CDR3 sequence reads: CASSHKEAMNTAGELFF. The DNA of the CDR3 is TGCGCCAGCAGCCACAAAGAGGCTATGAATACTGCCGGGGAGCTGTTTTTT.

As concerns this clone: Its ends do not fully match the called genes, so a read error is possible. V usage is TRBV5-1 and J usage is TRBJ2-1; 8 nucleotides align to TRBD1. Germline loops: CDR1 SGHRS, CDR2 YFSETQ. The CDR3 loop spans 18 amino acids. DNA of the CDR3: TGCGCCAGCAGCTTCCCGTGGACAGGGAATCAGTCGAAGAATGAGCAATTCTTC. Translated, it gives CASSFPWTGNQSKNEQFF.

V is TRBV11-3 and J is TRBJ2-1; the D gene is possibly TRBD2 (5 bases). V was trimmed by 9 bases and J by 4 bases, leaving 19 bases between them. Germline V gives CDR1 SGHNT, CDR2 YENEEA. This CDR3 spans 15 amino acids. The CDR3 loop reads CASQPGKARYNEQFF. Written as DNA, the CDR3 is TGTGCCAGTCAGCCCGGGAAGGCTAGGTACAATGAGCAGTTCTTC.